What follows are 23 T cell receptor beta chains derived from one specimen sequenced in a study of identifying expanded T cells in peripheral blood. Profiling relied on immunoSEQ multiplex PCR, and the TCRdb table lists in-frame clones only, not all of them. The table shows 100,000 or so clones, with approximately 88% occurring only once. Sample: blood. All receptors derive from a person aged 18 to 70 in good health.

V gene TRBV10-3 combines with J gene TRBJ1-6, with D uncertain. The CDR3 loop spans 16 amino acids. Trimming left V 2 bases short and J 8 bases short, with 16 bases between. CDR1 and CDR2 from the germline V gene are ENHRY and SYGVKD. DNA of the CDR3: TGTGCCATCAGTGAGAGCCCGGGGAGAAGGGATTCACCCCTCCACTTT. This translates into CAISESPGRRDSPLHF.

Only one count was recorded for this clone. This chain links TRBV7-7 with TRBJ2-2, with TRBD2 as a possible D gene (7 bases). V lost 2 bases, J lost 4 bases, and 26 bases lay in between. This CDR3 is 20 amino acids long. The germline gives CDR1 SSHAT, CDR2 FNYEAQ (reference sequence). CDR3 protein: CASSLSCIAGKGEGTGELFF. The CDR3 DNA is TGTGCCAGCAGCTTATCTTGCATAGCGGGTAAGGGGGAAGGCACCGGGGAGCTGTTTTTT.

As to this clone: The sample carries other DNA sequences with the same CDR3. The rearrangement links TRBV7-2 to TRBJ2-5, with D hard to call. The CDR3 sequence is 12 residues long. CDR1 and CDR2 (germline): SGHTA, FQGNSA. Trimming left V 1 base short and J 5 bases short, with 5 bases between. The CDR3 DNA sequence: TGTGCCAGCAGCTTAGATAGGGAGACCCAGTACTTC. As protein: CASSLDRETQYF. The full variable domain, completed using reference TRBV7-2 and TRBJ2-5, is GAGVSQSPSNKVTEKGKDVELRCDPISGHTALYWYRQSLGQGLEFLIYFQGNSAPDKSGLPSDRFSAERTGGSVSTLTIQRTQQEDSAVYLCASSLDRETQYFGPGTRLLVL.

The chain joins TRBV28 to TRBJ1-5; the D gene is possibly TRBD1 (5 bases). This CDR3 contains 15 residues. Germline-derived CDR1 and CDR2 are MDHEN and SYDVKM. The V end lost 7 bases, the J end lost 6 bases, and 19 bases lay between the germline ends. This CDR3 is CASIPLGGATQPQHF. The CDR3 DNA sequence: TGTGCCAGCATTCCTCTGGGCGGGGCAACTCAGCCCCAGCATTTT.

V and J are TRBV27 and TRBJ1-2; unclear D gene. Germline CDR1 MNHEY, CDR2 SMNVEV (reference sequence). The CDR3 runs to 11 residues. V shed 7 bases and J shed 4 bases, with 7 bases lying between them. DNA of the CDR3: TGTGCCAGCATTCCCGCCTATGGCTACACCTTC. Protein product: CASIPAYGYTF.

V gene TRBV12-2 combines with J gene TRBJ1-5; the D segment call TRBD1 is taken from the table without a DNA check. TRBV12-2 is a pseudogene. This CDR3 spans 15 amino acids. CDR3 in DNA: TGTGCAAGTCGCTTACCCGACAGGGGGCATCAGCCCCAGCATTTT. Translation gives CASRLPDRGHQPQHF.

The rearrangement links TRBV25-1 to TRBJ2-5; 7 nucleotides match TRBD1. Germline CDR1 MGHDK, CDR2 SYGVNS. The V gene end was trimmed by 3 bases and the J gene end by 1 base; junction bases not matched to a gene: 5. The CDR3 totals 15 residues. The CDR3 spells CASSDHGQAQETQYF. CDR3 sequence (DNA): TGTGCCAGCAGTGACCACGGACAGGCCCAAGAGACCCAGTACTTC. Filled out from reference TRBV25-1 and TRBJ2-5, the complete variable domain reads EADIYQTPRYLVIGTGKKITLECSQTMGHDKMYWYQQDPGMELHLIHYSYGVNSTEKGDLSSESTVSRIRTEHFPLTLESARPSHTSQYLCASSDHGQAQETQYFGPGTRLLVL.

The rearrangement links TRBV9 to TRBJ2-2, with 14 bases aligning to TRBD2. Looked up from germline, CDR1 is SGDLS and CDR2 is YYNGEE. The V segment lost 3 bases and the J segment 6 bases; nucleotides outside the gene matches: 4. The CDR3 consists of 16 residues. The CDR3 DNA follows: TGTGCCAGCAGCGCCCAGACTAGCGGGGGGGCCGGGGAGCTGTTTTTT. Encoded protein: CASSAQTSGGAGELFF.

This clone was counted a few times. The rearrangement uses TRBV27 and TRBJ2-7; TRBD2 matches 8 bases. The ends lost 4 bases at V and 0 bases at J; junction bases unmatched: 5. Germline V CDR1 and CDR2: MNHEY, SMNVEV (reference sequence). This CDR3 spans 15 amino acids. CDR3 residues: CASSWTGGGSYEQYF. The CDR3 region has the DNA TGTGCCAGCAGTTGGACGGGGGGGGGCTCCTACGAGCAGTACTTC.

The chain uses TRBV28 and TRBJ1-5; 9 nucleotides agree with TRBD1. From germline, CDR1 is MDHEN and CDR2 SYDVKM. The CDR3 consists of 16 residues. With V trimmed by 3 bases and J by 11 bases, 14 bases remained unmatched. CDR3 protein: CASSLGLGQGHLAQHF. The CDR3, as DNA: TGTGCCAGCAGTTTGGGACTTGGACAGGGGCATTTGGCCCAGCATTTT.

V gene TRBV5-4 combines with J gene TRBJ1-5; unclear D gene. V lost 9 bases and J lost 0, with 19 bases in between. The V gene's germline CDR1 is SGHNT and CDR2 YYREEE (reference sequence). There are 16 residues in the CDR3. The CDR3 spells CATKQDPGSSNQPQHF. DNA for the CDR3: TGTGCCACCAAACAAGATCCGGGTAGTAGCAATCAGCCCCAGCATTTT.

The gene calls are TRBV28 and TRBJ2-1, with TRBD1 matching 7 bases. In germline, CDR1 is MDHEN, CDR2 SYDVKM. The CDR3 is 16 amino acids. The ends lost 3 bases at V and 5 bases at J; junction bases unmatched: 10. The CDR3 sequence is CASSFFGTAFNNEQFF. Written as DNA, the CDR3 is TGTGCCAGCAGTTTTTTCGGGACAGCCTTTAACAATGAGCAGTTCTTC.

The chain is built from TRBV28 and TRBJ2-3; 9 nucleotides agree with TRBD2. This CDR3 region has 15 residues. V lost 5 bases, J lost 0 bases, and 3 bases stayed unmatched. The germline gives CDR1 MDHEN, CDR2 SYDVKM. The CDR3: CASSPAGGSTDTQYF. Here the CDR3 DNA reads TGTGCCAGCAGTCCAGCGGGGGGAAGCACAGATACGCAGTATTTT.

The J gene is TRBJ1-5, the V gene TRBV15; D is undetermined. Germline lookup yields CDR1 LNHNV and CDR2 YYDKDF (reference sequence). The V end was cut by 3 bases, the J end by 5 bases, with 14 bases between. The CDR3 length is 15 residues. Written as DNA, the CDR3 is TGTGCCACCAGCAGTGCCCCCGGAGCCCATCAGCCCCAGCATTTT. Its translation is CATSSAPGAHQPQHF. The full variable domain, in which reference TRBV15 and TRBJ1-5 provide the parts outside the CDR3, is DAMVIQNPRYQVTQFGKPVTLSCSQTLNHNVMYWYQQKSSQAPKLLFHYYDKDFNNEADTPDNFQSRRPNTSFCFLDIRSPGLGDTAMYLCATSSAPGAHQPQHFGDGTRLSIL.

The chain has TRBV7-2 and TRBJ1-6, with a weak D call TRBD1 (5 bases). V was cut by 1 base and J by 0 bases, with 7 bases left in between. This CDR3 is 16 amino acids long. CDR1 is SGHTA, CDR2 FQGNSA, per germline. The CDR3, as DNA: TGTGCCAGCAGCTTAGGGGGCCCCTCCTATAATTCACCCCTCCACTTT. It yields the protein CASSLGGPSYNSPLHF.

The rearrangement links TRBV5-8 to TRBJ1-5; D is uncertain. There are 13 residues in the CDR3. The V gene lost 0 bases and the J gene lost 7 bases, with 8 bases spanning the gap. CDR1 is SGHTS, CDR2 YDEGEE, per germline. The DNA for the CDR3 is TGTGCCAGCAGCTTGGGGGTGAGACAGCCCCAGCATTTT. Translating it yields CASSLGVRQPQHF.

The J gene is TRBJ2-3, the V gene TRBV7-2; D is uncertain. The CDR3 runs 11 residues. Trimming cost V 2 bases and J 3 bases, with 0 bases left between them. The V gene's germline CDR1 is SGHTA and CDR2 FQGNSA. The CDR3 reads CASSLTDTQYF. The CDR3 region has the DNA TGTGCCAGCAGCTTAACAGATACGCAGTATTTT. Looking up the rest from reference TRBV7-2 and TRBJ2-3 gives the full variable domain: GAGVSQSPSNKVTEKGKDVELRCDPISGHTALYWYRQSLGQGLEFLIYFQGNSAPDKSGLPSDRFSAERTGGSVSTLTIQRTQQEDSAVYLCASSLTDTQYFGPGTRLTVL.

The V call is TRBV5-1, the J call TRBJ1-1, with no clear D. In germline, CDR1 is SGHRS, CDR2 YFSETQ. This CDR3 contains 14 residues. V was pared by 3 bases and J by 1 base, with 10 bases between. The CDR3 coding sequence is TGCGCCAGCAGCTATGACAAGGGGAACACTGAAGCTTTCTTT. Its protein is CASSYDKGNTEAFF. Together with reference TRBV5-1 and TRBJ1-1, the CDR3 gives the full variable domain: KAGVTQTPRYLIKTRGQQVTLSCSPISGHRSVSWYQQTPGQGLQFLFEYFSETQRNKGNFPGRFSGRQFSNSRSEMNVSTLELGDSALYLCASSYDKGNTEAFFGQGTRLTVV.

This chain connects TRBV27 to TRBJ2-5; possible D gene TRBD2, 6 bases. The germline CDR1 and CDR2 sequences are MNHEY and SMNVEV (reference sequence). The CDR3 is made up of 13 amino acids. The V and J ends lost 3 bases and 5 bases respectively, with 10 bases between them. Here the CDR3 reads CASSFISGETQYF. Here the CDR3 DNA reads TGTGCCAGCAGTTTTATAAGCGGGGAGACCCAGTACTTC.

CDR3 amino acids: CASSLDRTSAQTQYF. CDR3 nucleotides: TGTGCCAGCAGCTTAGATCGAACTAGCGCCCAGACCCAGTACTTC. This chain connects TRBV11-2 to TRBJ2-5; 7 bases agree with TRBD2. Losses at the gene ends were 0 bases for V and 6 bases for J; bases not matched to a gene: 7. The CDR3 totals 15 residues. Germline-derived CDR1 and CDR2 are SGHAT and FQNNGV. The full variable domain, completed using reference TRBV11-2 and TRBJ2-5, is EAGVAQSPRYKIIEKRQSVAFWCNPISGHATLYWYQQILGQGPKLLIQFQNNGVVDDSQLPKDRFSAERLKGVDSTLKIQPAKLEDSAVYLCASSLDRTSAQTQYFGPGTRLLVL.

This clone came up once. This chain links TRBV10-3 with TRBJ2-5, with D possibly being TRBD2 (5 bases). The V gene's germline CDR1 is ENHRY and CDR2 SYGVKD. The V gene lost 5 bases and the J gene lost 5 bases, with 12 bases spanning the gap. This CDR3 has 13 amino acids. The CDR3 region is CAISPKPGETQYF. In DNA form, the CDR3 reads TGTGCCATCAGTCCCAAACCGGGGGAGACCCAGTACTTC.

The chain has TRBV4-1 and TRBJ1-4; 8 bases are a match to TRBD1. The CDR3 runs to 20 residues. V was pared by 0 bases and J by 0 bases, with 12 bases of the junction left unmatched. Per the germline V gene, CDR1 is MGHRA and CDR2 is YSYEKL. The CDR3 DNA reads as TGCGCCAGCAGCCAAGATGGCGCGGCGGGGACAGGAGCAACTAATGAAAAACTGTTTTTT. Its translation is CASSQDGAAGTGATNEKLFF.

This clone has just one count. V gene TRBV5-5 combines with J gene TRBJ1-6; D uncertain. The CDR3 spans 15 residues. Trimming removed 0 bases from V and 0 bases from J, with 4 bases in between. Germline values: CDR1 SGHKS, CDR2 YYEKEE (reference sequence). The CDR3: CASSLDSSYNSPLHF. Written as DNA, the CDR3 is TGTGCCAGCAGCTTGGACAGCTCCTATAATTCACCCCTCCACTTT.